The T cell receptor beta chain described here comes from a study of regulatory T cells in long-lasting Graves disease. CDR1 is MNHEY, CDR2 SVGAGI, per germline. Trimming cost V 2 bases and J 0 bases, with 17 bases left between them. The CDR3 runs to 17 residues. This clonotype was detected many times. TCR beta libraries were built with iRepertoire HTBI primers and Arm-PCR of CDR3 regions. TCRdb recomputed calls from the multiplex PCR reads with MiXCR, one row per CDR3 protein. The table shows hundreds of thousands of distinct CDR3 sequences, with around 15% occurring only once. The time point denotes: newly diagnosed GD, antithyroid drugs for less than 3 months. From PBMCs, RNA was extracted and then used to make the TCR library. Separately, the same data were catalogued under a study of T cells in Graves' hyperthyroidism and ophthalmopathy.

The chain is built from TRBV6-5 and TRBJ2-7; the D gene is possibly TRBD1 (5 bases). This clonotype was sampled from a woman in her twenties or thirties with Graves disease. Sequencing used peripheral blood mononuclear cells (PBMCs), obtained at new diagnosis, from a patient treated with antithyroid drugs. The CDR3 nucleotides are TGTGCCAGCAGTTACGGGGCTGGAACAGCCAGCTCCTACGAGCAGTACTTC. Protein sequence: CASSYGAGTASSYEQYF.